This TCR beta chain was obtained from a study of blood T cell repertoires in COVID-19. Study context: The origin of the acute and convalescent COVID-19 samples was the United States, Italy and Spain. In each case, the material was cDNA or gDNA derived from T cells, B-cell-depleted T cells, or PBMCs.

Using immunoSEQ multiplex PCR, the repertoire was profiled, and TCRdb retains in-frame clones only, with some absent. The profile shows fewer than 100,000 clones, 75% to 95% of them singletons. The CDR3 spans 14 residues. The V segment lost 3 bases and the J segment 12 bases; nucleotides outside the gene matches: 6. The germline CDR1 and CDR2 sequences are MGHDK and SYGVNS. The chain recombines TRBV25-1 with TRBJ2-1, with 12 bases matching TRBD2. The clonotype originates from a woman aged 80 or over with acute or convalescent COVID-19. The sample consisted of peripheral blood. CDR3 nucleotide sequence: TGTGCCAGCAGTGACCCCGGACTAGCGGGAAGGCAGTTCTTC. It specifies CASSDPGLAGRQFF.